This TCR beta chain came from a study of cytomegalovirus exposure and HLA in healthy donors. A multiplex PCR was run with 60 Vbeta primers and 13 Jbeta primers. The table came from immunoSEQ multiplex PCR; TCRdb's copy has only in-frame clones and leaves some out. The sample has 65,000 to 90,000 clones, roughly 75% seen once. The sequence was collected from a man in his 60s in good health and CMV-seronegative. The sequenced sample consisted of PBMCs.

The CDR3 bases are TGTGCCAGCAGTGAAGCGCTTCGAGAAGCCCCCACAGATACGCAGTATTTT. Amino acid sequence: CASSEALREAPTDTQYF. J is TRBJ2-3 and V is TRBV2, with D hard to call. There are 17 residues in the CDR3. V dropped 0 bases and J dropped 2 bases, with 15 bases sitting between them. Germline V gene sequence: CDR1 SNHLY, CDR2 FYNNEI.